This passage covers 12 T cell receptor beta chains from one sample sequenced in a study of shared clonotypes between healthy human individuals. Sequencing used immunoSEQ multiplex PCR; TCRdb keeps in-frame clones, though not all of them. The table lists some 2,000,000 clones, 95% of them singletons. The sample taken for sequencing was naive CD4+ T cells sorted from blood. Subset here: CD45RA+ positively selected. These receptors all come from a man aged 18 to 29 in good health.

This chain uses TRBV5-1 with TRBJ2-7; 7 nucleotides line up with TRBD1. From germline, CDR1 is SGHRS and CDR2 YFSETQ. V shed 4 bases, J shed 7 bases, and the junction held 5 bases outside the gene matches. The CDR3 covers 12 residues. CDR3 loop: CASSGDSWEQYF. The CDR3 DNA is TGCGCCAGCAGCGGGGACAGCTGGGAGCAGTACTTC.

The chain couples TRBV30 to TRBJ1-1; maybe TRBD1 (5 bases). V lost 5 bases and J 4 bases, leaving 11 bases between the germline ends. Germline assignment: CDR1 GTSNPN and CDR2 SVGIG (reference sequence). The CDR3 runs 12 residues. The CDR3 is CAWGGLLTEAFF. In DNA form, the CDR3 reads TGTGCCTGGGGGGGACTCCTCACTGAAGCTTTCTTT.

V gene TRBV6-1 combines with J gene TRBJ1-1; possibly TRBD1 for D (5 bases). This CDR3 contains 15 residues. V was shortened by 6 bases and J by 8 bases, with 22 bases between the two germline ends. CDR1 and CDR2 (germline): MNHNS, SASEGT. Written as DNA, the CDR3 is TGTGCCAGCAGGGGGGACGGCACGTTTGTTCGGGAAGCTTTCTTT. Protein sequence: CASRGDGTFVREAFF.

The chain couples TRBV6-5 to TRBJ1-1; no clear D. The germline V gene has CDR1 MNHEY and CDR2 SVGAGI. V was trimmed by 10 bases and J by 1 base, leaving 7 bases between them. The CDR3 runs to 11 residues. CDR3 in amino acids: CATRENTEAFF. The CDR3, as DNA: TGTGCCACCCGCGAGAACACTGAAGCTTTCTTT.

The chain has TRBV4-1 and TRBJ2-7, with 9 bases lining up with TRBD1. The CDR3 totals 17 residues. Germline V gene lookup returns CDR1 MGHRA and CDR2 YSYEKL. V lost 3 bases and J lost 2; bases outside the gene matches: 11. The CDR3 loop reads CASSQSTGGVRTYEQYF. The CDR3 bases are TGCGCCAGCAGCCAGAGTACAGGGGGCGTTCGAACCTACGAGCAGTACTTC.

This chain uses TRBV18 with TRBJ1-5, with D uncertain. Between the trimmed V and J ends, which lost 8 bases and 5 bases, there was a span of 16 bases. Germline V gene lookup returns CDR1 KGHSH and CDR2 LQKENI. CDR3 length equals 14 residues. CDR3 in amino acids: CASANAGSYQPQHF. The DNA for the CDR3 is TGTGCCAGCGCTAACGCCGGGAGCTATCAGCCCCAGCATTTT.

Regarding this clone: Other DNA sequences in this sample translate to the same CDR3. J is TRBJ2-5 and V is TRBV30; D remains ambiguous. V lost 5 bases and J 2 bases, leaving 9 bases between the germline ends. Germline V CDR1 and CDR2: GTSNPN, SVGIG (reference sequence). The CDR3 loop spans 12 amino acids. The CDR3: CAWSRQQETQYF. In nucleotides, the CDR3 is TGTGCCTGGTCTCGGCAGCAAGAGACCCAGTACTTC.

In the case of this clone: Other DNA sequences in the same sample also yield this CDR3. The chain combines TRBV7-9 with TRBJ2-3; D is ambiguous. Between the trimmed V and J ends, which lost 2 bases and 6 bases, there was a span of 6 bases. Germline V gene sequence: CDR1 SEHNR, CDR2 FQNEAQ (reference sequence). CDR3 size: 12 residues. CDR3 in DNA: TGTGCCAGCAGCTTAAGGTTGGATACGCAGTATTTT. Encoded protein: CASSLRLDTQYF.

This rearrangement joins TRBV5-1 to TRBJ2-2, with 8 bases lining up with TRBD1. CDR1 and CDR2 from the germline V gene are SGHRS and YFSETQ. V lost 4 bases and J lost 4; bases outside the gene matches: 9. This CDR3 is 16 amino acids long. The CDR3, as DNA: TGCGCCAGCAGCACCCAGGGGGCGAGCGGCACCGGGGAGCTGTTTTTT. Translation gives CASSTQGASGTGELFF.

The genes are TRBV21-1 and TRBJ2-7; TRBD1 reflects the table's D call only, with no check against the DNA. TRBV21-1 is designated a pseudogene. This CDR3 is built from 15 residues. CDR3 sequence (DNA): TGTGCCAGCAGCAAAGCCAGGTCAGAGACCTACGAGCAGTACTTC. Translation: CASSKARSETYEQYF.

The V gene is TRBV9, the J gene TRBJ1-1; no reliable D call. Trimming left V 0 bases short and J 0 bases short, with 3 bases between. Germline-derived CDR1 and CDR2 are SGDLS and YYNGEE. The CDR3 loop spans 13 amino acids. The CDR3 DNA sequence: TGTGCCAGCAGCGTAGTCATGAACACTGAAGCTTTCTTT. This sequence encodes CASSVVMNTEAFF.

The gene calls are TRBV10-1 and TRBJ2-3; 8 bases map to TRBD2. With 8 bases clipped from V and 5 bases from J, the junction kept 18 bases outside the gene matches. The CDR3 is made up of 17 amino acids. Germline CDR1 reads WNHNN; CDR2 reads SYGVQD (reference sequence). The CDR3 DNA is TGCGCCAGCTCTCACTCGGCGGGAGGATTATCACAAGATACGCAGTATTTT. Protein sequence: CASSHSAGGLSQDTQYF.